A single sample is the source of the 24 T cell receptor beta chains below, sequenced in a study of blood T cell repertoires in COVID-19. Only in-frame clones appear in the TCRdb table, and some are missing; sequencing was by immunoSEQ multiplex PCR. The sample includes over 300,000 clones, under 90% seen only once; the top ten take under 11%. Sequencing was done on a sample of PBMCs or T cells enriched from blood (not recorded which). The receptors come from a woman aged 18-35 years who had recovered from COVID-19.

The chain carries TRBV27 and TRBJ2-1; TRBD2 aligns across 9 bases. The junction had 4 bases not matched to a gene; V was cut back by 2 bases and J by 5 bases. CDR1 is MNHEY, CDR2 SMNVEV, per germline (reference sequence). The CDR3 contains 15 residues. CDR3 in DNA: TGTGCCAGCAGTTTAACTAGCGGGTGGAACAATGAGCAGTTCTTC. This sequence encodes CASSLTSGWNNEQFF.

The chain links TRBV11-2 to TRBJ2-2; maybe TRBD1 (6 bases). V dropped 2 bases and J dropped 4 bases, with 11 bases sitting between them. CDR3 length equals 15 residues. CDR1 SGHAT and CDR2 FQNNGV come from the germline V gene. CDR3 nucleotides: TGTGCCAGCAGCTTATCCAGGACAGCCACCGGGGAGCTGTTTTTT. It codes for CASSLSRTATGELFF.

The V call is TRBV15, the J call TRBJ1-1; D not certain. The CDR3 length is 15 residues. Germline V gene sequence: CDR1 LNHNV, CDR2 YYDKDF (reference sequence). Trimming stripped 0 bases from V and 1 base from J, with 9 bases between. CDR3 nucleotide sequence: TGTGCCACCAGCAGAGATGGTGACTCGAACACTGAAGCTTTCTTT. Translated, it gives CATSRDGDSNTEAFF.

This sequence joins TRBV18 and TRBJ1-1; D unclear. V lost 3 bases and J 4 bases, leaving 9 bases between the germline ends. The germline gives CDR1 KGHSH, CDR2 LQKENI. This CDR3 comprises 13 residues. CDR3 sequence reads: CASSPDLSTEAFF. The CDR3 nucleotides read TGTGCCAGCTCACCGGACTTGTCCACTGAAGCTTTCTTT.

This chain uses TRBV27 with TRBJ1-1; TRBD1 aligns across 7 bases. V was pared by 4 bases and J by 4 bases, with 15 bases of the junction left unmatched. The length of the CDR3 is 17 residues. The germline CDR1 and CDR2 sequences are MNHEY and SMNVEV (reference sequence). The CDR3 sequence is CASSSRTGGGRSTEAFF. The CDR3 DNA sequence: TGTGCCAGCAGTTCGAGGACAGGTGGGGGGAGGAGCACTGAAGCTTTCTTT.

The rearrangement joins TRBV2 to TRBJ2-7; 7 bases map to TRBD1. With V trimmed by 6 bases and J by 4 bases, 12 bases remained unmatched. The length of the CDR3 is 15 residues. Germline V CDR1 and CDR2: SNHLY, FYNNEI. The CDR3 protein is CASRTFEGANYEQYF. The CDR3 nucleotides are TGTGCCAGCAGAACGTTCGAGGGGGCAAATTACGAGCAGTACTTC. The full variable domain, its missing parts supplied by reference TRBV2 and TRBJ2-7, is EPEVTQTPSHQVTQMGQEVILRCVPISNHLYFYWYRQILGQKVEFLVSFYNNEISEKSEIFDDQFSVERPDGSNFTLKIRSTKLEDSAMYFCASRTFEGANYEQYFGPGTRLTVT.

This clone came up a few times. The V call is TRBV7-2, the J call TRBJ1-1; no clear D. This CDR3 is 12 amino acids long. CDR1 is SGHTA and CDR2 is FQGNSA in the germline V gene. Trimming shortened V by 0 bases and J by 9 bases, and 8 bases separated the two germline ends. CDR3 sequence: CASSLAERKAFF. The CDR3 nucleotides are TGTGCCAGCAGCTTAGCTGAGAGGAAAGCTTTCTTT.

The rearrangement links TRBV6-5 to TRBJ1-1; 8 bases agree with TRBD1. The CDR3 contains 15 residues. CDR1 is MNHEY, CDR2 SVGAGI, per germline. V dropped 4 bases and J dropped 5; count of bases not matched to a gene: 9. The CDR3 loop reads CASSSHGQGHTEAFF. The CDR3 region has the DNA TGTGCCAGCAGTTCCCATGGACAGGGTCATACTGAAGCTTTCTTT.

The chain combines TRBV6-1 with TRBJ1-5; 9 positions match TRBD1. The V gene's germline CDR1 is MNHNS and CDR2 SASEGT. This CDR3 is 20 amino acids long. The J segment lost 0 bases and the V segment lost 4 bases, leaving 16 bases of the junction unmatched. This CDR3 reads CASSAQKILGQGDSNQPQHF. As DNA, the CDR3 is TGTGCCAGCAGTGCCCAGAAGATATTGGGACAGGGAGATAGCAATCAGCCCCAGCATTTT.

This clone was seen just once. The gene calls are TRBV5-4 and TRBJ2-1; D perhaps matches TRBD2 (5 bases). Germline V gene data show CDR1 as SGHNT and CDR2 as YYREEE (reference sequence). This CDR3 region has 12 residues. The V gene lost 2 bases and the J gene lost 13 bases, with 13 bases spanning the gap. CDR3 protein: CASSLPGRDQFF. The CDR3 coding sequence is TGTGCCAGCAGCTTACCGGGAAGGGATCAGTTCTTC.

The chain recombines TRBV23-1 with TRBJ1-2, with D hard to call. TRBV23-1 is an ORF, with its function uncertain. The CDR3 sequence is 14 residues long. Trimming removed 4 bases from V and 7 bases from J, with 16 bases in between. The CDR3 loop is CASSPPEGRLGYTF. DNA for the CDR3: TGCGCCAGCAGTCCCCCGGAAGGGAGGCTTGGCTACACCTTC.

The chain recombines TRBV4-1 with TRBJ1-1, with D possibly matching TRBD1 (5 bases). The CDR3 extends over 16 amino acids. V was clipped by 0 bases and J by 1 base, with 12 bases between them. Germline CDR1 and CDR2: MGHRA and YSYEKL. CDR3 amino acids: CASSQEGWGGNTEAFF. The CDR3 nucleotides read TGCGCCAGCAGCCAAGAGGGGTGGGGGGGGAACACTGAAGCTTTCTTT.

This sequence joins TRBV28 and TRBJ1-2; maybe TRBD1 (6 bases). This CDR3 has 15 residues. Between the trimmed V and J ends, which lost 7 bases and 8 bases, there was a span of 23 bases. Per germline, CDR1 MDHEN and CDR2 SYDVKM. In DNA form, the CDR3 reads TGTGCCAGCAAACTATCAGGGGTGAGGGGTAGCGGCTACACCTTC. It yields the protein CASKLSGVRGSGYTF.

The chain employs TRBV27 and TRBJ1-2; 7 bases line up with TRBD1. There are 14 residues in the CDR3. CDR1 is MNHEY, CDR2 SMNVEV, per germline (reference sequence). J gave up 1 base and V 3 bases, and 2 bases lay outside the gene matches. CDR3 bases: TGTGCCAGCAGTTTCGGGGACAGTAACTATGGCTACACCTTC. This gives the protein CASSFGDSNYGYTF.

The chain employs TRBV2 and TRBJ2-7; D may be TRBD1 (5 bases). The V and J ends lost 2 bases and 2 bases respectively, with 13 bases between them. Germline-derived CDR1 and CDR2 are SNHLY and FYNNEI. The CDR3 spans 15 residues. In DNA, the CDR3 is TGTGCCAGCAGTGAATCTTCAGGGCCAACCTACGAGCAGTACTTC. Its translation is CASSESSGPTYEQYF. Supplemented by reference TRBV2 and TRBJ2-7, the full variable domain reads EPEVTQTPSHQVTQMGQEVILRCVPISNHLYFYWYRQILGQKVEFLVSFYNNEISEKSEIFDDQFSVERPDGSNFTLKIRSTKLEDSAMYFCASSESSGPTYEQYFGPGTRLTVT.

The chain employs TRBV9 and TRBJ2-7; 8 bases are a match to TRBD1. Germline CDR1 SGDLS, CDR2 YYNGEE. Trimming took 2 bases from V and 2 from J; bases not matched to a gene: 6. CDR3 length equals 15 residues. The CDR3 bases are TGTGCCAGCAGCGTCTCGACAGGGGCAGCCTACGAGCAGTACTTC. This sequence encodes CASSVSTGAAYEQYF.

This clone was seen only once. The rearrangement joins TRBV28 to TRBJ1-1, with D perhaps TRBD1 (6 bases). V was trimmed by 6 bases and J by 0 bases, leaving 11 bases between them. Germline CDR1 reads MDHEN; CDR2 reads SYDVKM. The CDR3 consists of 14 residues. The CDR3 is CASRLQGMNTEAFF. The CDR3 nucleotides read TGTGCCAGCAGATTACAGGGCATGAACACTGAAGCTTTCTTT. The whole variable domain, remainder taken from reference TRBV28 and TRBJ1-1, is DVKVTQSSRYLVKRTGEKVFLECVQDMDHENMFWYRQDPGLGLRLIYFSYDVKMKEKGDIPEGYSVSREKKERFSLILESASTNQTSMYLCASRLQGMNTEAFFGQGTRLTVV.

The V gene is TRBV11-2, the J gene TRBJ2-1; 8 bases align to TRBD2. The CDR3 is made up of 19 amino acids. V trimming: 4 bases; J trimming: 0 bases; junction bases outside the gene matches: 14. Germline CDR1 reads SGHAT; CDR2 reads FQNNGV. CDR3 loop: CASSSLPGGLASSYNEQFF. The DNA for the CDR3 is TGTGCCAGCAGCTCATTACCGGGGGGGTTAGCGAGCTCCTACAATGAGCAGTTCTTC.

The chain is built from TRBV24-1 and TRBJ2-1; the match to TRBD1 covers 10 bases. In germline, CDR1 is KGHDR, CDR2 SFDVKD. J was trimmed by 3 bases and V by 4 bases; bases with no gene match: 8. The CDR3 is made up of 17 amino acids. The CDR3 coding sequence is TGTGCCACCAGTGACCCCTCCGGACAGGGGGGCTACAATGAGCAGTTCTTC. Translated, it gives CATSDPSGQGGYNEQFF.

Written as DNA, the CDR3 is TGTGCCTGGAGTTTCGGAGGGGGGGGGACTGAAGCTTTCTTT. It is translated as CAWSFGGGGTEAFF. This sequence joins TRBV30 and TRBJ1-1; perhaps TRBD1 as D (6 bases). The CDR3 sequence is 14 residues long. CDR1 is GTSNPN and CDR2 is SVGIG in the germline V gene (reference sequence). V shed 2 bases and J shed 5 bases, with 15 bases lying between them.

V usage is TRBV9 and J usage is TRBJ1-2; possible D gene TRBD1, 5 bases. The germline V gene encodes CDR1 SGDLS and CDR2 YYNGEE. This CDR3 is 18 amino acids long. The V and J ends lost 0 bases and 4 bases respectively, with 22 bases between them. The CDR3 is CASSVDWGGRGRGYGYTF. In nucleotides, the CDR3 is TGTGCCAGCAGCGTAGATTGGGGAGGGAGGGGACGAGGCTATGGCTACACCTTC.

The V call is TRBV30, the J call TRBJ1-2; maybe TRBD1 (5 bases). Germline lookup yields CDR1 GTSNPN and CDR2 SVGIG (reference sequence). V was clipped by 1 base and J by 7 bases, with 16 bases between them. The CDR3 extends over 14 amino acids. The CDR3 sequence: CAWSEQMVGAGYTF. The DNA for the CDR3 is TGTGCCTGGAGTGAGCAGATGGTTGGGGCTGGCTACACCTTC.

This clone has just one count. The chain links TRBV5-1 to TRBJ2-2; the match to TRBD2 covers 16 bases. Germline CDR1 SGHRS, CDR2 YFSETQ. The length of the CDR3 is 20 residues. Trimming cost V 4 bases and J 7 bases; bases outside gene matches: 16. CDR3 sequence (DNA): TGCGCCAGCAGCCCGCTCGGGGGACTAGCGGGAGGGCCGAACGGCGGGGAGCTGTTTTTT. Encoded protein: CASSPLGGLAGGPNGGELFF. Filled out from reference TRBV5-1 and TRBJ2-2, the complete variable domain reads KAGVTQTPRYLIKTRGQQVTLSCSPISGHRSVSWYQQTPGQGLQFLFEYFSETQRNKGNFPGRFSGRQFSNSRSEMNVSTLELGDSALYLCASSPLGGLAGGPNGGELFFGEGSRLTVL.

The chain combines TRBV6-5 with TRBJ2-7; 7 bases are shared with TRBD1. The CDR3 is made up of 14 amino acids. Looked up from germline, CDR1 is MNHEY and CDR2 is SVGAGI. The V and J ends lost 0 bases and 6 bases, in that order; junction bases with no gene match: 5. This CDR3 is CASSYSGQTSEQYF. The CDR3 DNA is TGTGCCAGCAGTTACTCGGGACAGACAAGCGAGCAGTACTTC.